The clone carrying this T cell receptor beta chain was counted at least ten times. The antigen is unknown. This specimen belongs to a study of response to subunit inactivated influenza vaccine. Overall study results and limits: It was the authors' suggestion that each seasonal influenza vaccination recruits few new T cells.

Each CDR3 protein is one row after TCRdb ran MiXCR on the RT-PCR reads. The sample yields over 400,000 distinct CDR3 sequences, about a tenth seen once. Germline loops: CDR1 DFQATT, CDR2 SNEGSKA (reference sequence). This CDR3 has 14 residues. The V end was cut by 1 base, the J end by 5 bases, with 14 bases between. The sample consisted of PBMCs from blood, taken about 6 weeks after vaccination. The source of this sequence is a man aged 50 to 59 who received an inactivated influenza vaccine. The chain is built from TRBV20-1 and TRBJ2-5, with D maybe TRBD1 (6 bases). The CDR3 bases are TGCAGTGCTAGAGTATCAGGGGCTGGGGAGACCCAGTACTTC. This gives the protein CSARVSGAGETQYF.